One sample yielded the 9 T cell receptor beta chains listed below, sequenced in a study of cytomegalovirus exposure and HLA in healthy donors. TCRdb's copy holds only in-frame clones and misses some; the assay was immunoSEQ multiplex PCR. The sample records 130,000 to 150,000 clones, roughly nine tenths being singletons. The sample comprised PBMCs. The receptors stem from a woman aged 18-35 years in good health and CMV-seropositive.

The chain uses TRBV5-5 and TRBJ2-7; D uncertain. CDR1 and CDR2 from the germline V gene are SGHKS and YYEKEE (reference sequence). Deletions cut 2 bases from V and 2 bases from J, with 11 bases between. This CDR3 comprises 14 residues. The CDR3 here is CASSFGSSAYEQYF. CDR3 coding DNA: TGTGCCAGCAGCTTTGGTAGCAGCGCCTACGAGCAGTACTTC.

This rearrangement joins TRBV5-8 to TRBJ1-2, with 8 bases aligning to TRBD1. The CDR3 totals 17 residues. Per germline, CDR1 SGHTS and CDR2 YDEGEE. Trimming at V came to 2 bases and at J to 5 bases, leaving 14 bases not matched to a gene. CDR3 DNA: TGTGCCAGCAGCTTTCGACGAGACAGGGGCCTAGGGTATGGCTACACCTTC. Translation: CASSFRRDRGLGYGYTF.

CDR3 DNA: TGTGCCAGCAGCCGGGGGAACACTGAAGCTTTCTTT. Translated: CASSRGNTEAFF. V usage is TRBV5-6 and J usage is TRBJ1-1; D remains unclear. Germline values: CDR1 SGHDT, CDR2 YYEEEE. V shed 4 bases and J shed 1 base, with 5 bases lying between them. The CDR3 contains 12 residues.

The chain carries TRBV18 and TRBJ2-3; TRBD2 matches 10 bases. The length of the CDR3 is 16 residues. The V segment lost 3 bases and the J segment 1 base; nucleotides outside the gene matches: 4. CDR1 and CDR2 from the germline V gene are KGHSH and LQKENI. CDR3 nucleotides: TGTGCCAGCTCACCGCTCAGCGGGGGGGGCACAGATACGCAGTATTTT. Translation: CASSPLSGGGTDTQYF.

The genes are TRBV6-1 and TRBJ1-5; perhaps TRBD1 as D (6 bases). This CDR3 spans 15 amino acids. V dropped 9 bases and J dropped 5 bases, with 20 bases sitting between them. CDR1 is MNHNS, CDR2 SASEGT, per germline. In nucleotides, the CDR3 is TGTGCCAGTTTGTCCAGGGGTATGGGAGATCAGCCCCAGCATTTT. This gives the protein CASLSRGMGDQPQHF.

The rearrangement uses TRBV7-2 and TRBJ2-3; 13 nucleotides align to TRBD2. The junction had 7 bases not matched to a gene; V was cut back by 8 bases and J by 5 bases. Per germline, CDR1 SGHTA and CDR2 FQGNSA. CDR3 size: 15 residues. Written as DNA, the CDR3 is TGTGCCAGCCTCCGGACTAGCGGGGGCATAGATACGCAGTATTTT. It codes for CASLRTSGGIDTQYF.

The chain recombines TRBV11-2 with TRBJ1-5; the D is unclear. The CDR3 extends over 12 amino acids. The germline CDR1 and CDR2 sequences are SGHAT and FQNNGV. Deletions cut 3 bases from V and 9 bases from J, with 9 bases between. The CDR3 region has the DNA TGTGCCAGCAGCTTTTTAGAGGGGCCCCAGCATTTT. As protein: CASSFLEGPQHF. The variable domain in full, with the rest retrieved from reference TRBV11-2 and TRBJ1-5, is EAGVAQSPRYKIIEKRQSVAFWCNPISGHATLYWYQQILGQGPKLLIQFQNNGVVDDSQLPKDRFSAERLKGVDSTLKIQPAKLEDSAVYLCASSFLEGPQHFGDGTRLSIL.

V usage is TRBV19 and J usage is TRBJ1-5; 7 bases agree with TRBD1. The CDR3 has 16 amino acids. The junction had 13 bases not matched to a gene; V was cut back by 6 bases and J by 5 bases. Germline V gene data show CDR1 as LNHDA and CDR2 as SQIVND (reference sequence). CDR3 in amino acids: CASSRLQTGPDQPQHF. The DNA of the CDR3 is TGTGCCAGTAGCCGCTTACAGACAGGGCCGGATCAGCCCCAGCATTTT.

This chain joins TRBV28 and TRBJ1-6, with D uncertain. This CDR3 contains 14 residues. The V end was cut by 7 bases, the J end by 4 bases, with 11 bases between. CDR1 is MDHEN, CDR2 SYDVKM, per germline. The CDR3 bases are TGTGCCAGCACAAAGACTGGTTATAATTCACCCCTCCACTTT. As protein: CASTKTGYNSPLHF.